The present TCR beta chain was sequenced within a study of shared clonotypes between healthy human individuals. General study points: Generally, estimated richness proved larger in naive subsets than it did in memory subsets.

Donors were healthy HIV-negative adults without recent acute infections or vaccinations. CD4+ cells were split into CD45RA+ naive and CD45RA-negative memory subsets. This table comes from immunoSEQ multiplex PCR, and its TCRdb copy is limited to in-frame clones, with some not included. The repertoire includes 2 million to 2.5 million clones, around 90% of them detected once, and about 0.36% sits in the top ten. In the case of this clone: The target antigen is unknown.

Germline V gives CDR1 MNHNY, CDR2 SVGAGI (reference sequence). This CDR3 has 13 amino acids. Trimming shortened V by 2 bases and J by 8 bases, and 12 bases separated the two germline ends. The V call is TRBV6-6, the J call TRBJ1-1, with a tentative D call TRBD1 (6 bases). Sequencing used naive CD4+ T cells from PBMCs. The subset here: CD45RA+ positively selected. The sequence was collected from a man younger than 35 in good health. Some clones in this sample may be carry-over from other donors' samples. CDR3 coding DNA: TGTGCCAGCAGTTACCGGAACAGGGCAGAAGCTTTCTTT. Protein sequence: CASSYRNRAEAFF.